This entry features one TCR beta chain sequence. After removal of 1 base from V and 4 bases from J, the junction contained 2 bases not matched to a gene. Germline V gene data show CDR1 as LNHDA and CDR2 as SQIVND (reference sequence). The CDR3 length is 15 residues. This entry belongs to a study of blood T cell repertoires in COVID-19. Study information: Sites in the United States, Italy and Spain provided acute and convalescent COVID-19 samples. PBMCs, B-cell-depleted T cells, or T cells were the source of the cDNA or gDNA that made up the material.

Recruited during active infection, patients (from Seattle) were subsequently followed longitudinally. Per the study methods: For nucleated cells, counts were estimated from reference gene primer amplification. Data came from immunoSEQ multiplex PCR; TCRdb stores just in-frame clones and leaves some out. The DNA gave D and trimming, while V, J and clone size come from that table. Seen here are some 190,000 clones, roughly 87% observed once, and the top ten hold around 7.8%. The clonotype comes from a woman aged 55-75 years with COVID-19, enrolled during active disease. Sequencing input: peripheral blood. The J gene is TRBJ2-2, the V gene TRBV19; 8 bases line up with TRBD2. The CDR3 sequence: CASSIAGGVTGELFF. CDR3 sequence (DNA): TGTGCCAGTAGTATAGCGGGAGGGGTCACCGGGGAGCTGTTTTTT. Full variable domain (rest looked up from reference TRBV19 and TRBJ2-2): DGGITQSPKYLFRKEGQNVTLSCEQNLNHDAMYWYRQDPGQGLRLIYYSQIVNDFQKGDIAEGYSVSREKKESFPLTVTSAQKNPTAFYLCASSIAGGVTGELFFGEGSRLTVL.